These 19 T cell receptor beta chains were sequenced from one sample in a study of technical replicates of blood from four donors. Clones were read by immunoSEQ multiplex PCR, and TCRdb kept only the in-frame ones, dropping some. The sample has 65,000 to 85,000 clones; about nine tenths are singletons. Sequenced: T cells isolated from PBMCs. Source of these receptors: a human donor in good health.

The rearrangement uses TRBV5-6 and TRBJ1-3, with D unresolved. The germline V gene encodes CDR1 SGHDT and CDR2 YYEEEE. Trimming cost V 0 bases and J 7 bases, with 11 bases left between them. CDR3 size: 14 residues. CDR3 sequence: CASSLGAAFNTIYF. CDR3 bases: TGTGCCAGCAGCTTGGGGGCAGCCTTCAACACCATATATTTT. The full variable domain, in which reference TRBV5-6 and TRBJ1-3 provide the parts outside the CDR3, is DAGVTQSPTHLIKTRGQQVTLRCSPKSGHDTVSWYQQALGQGPQFIFQYYEEEERQRGNFPDRFSGHQFPNYSSELNVNALLLGDSALYLCASSLGAAFNTIYFGEGSWLTVV.

J is TRBJ1-2 and V is TRBV6-1; D gene ambiguous. This CDR3 has 11 amino acids. CDR1 and CDR2 (germline): MNHNS, SASEGT. V dropped 7 bases and J dropped 5 bases, with 8 bases sitting between them. The CDR3, as DNA: TGTGCCAGCATGGCGGTATATGGCTACACCTTC. Protein sequence: CASMAVYGYTF.

The V and J genes are TRBV5-6 and TRBJ2-7, with 8 bases that match TRBD2. The CDR3 contains 15 residues. J lost 0 bases, V lost 0 bases, and 2 bases had no gene match. Looked up from germline, CDR1 is SGHDT and CDR2 is YYEEEE. In DNA, the CDR3 is TGTGCCAGCAGCTTGGGGCTAGCGGGCTCCTACGAGCAGTACTTC. The encoded protein is CASSLGLAGSYEQYF.

CDR3 in amino acids: CASSLGLAGLAGELFF. The CDR3 coding sequence is TGTGCCAGCAGCTTGGGTCTAGCGGGTCTAGCCGGGGAGCTGTTTTTT. This chain links TRBV5-6 with TRBJ2-2; 8 nucleotides agree with TRBD2. This CDR3 has 16 amino acids. V shed 0 bases, J shed 6 bases, and the junction held 7 bases outside the gene matches. Germline assignment: CDR1 SGHDT and CDR2 YYEEEE.

J is TRBJ2-6 and V is TRBV18; D perhaps matches TRBD2 (6 bases). CDR3 length: 17 residues. Trimming shortened V by 3 bases and J by 0 bases, and 12 bases separated the two germline ends. The V gene's germline CDR1 is KGHSH and CDR2 LQKENI. The CDR3 spells CASSPSRGTSGANVLTF. CDR3 DNA sequence: TGTGCCAGCTCACCGAGTCGGGGGACCTCTGGGGCCAACGTCCTGACTTTC. The entire variable domain, with the rest obtained from reference TRBV18 and TRBJ2-6, is as follows: NAGVMQNPRHLVRRRGQEARLRCSPMKGHSHVYWYRQLPEEGLKFMVYLQKENIIDESGMPKERFSAEFPKEGPSILRIQQVVRGDSAAYFCASSPSRGTSGANVLTFGAGSRLTVL.

The DNA of the CDR3 is TGTGCCAGCACCGGGGGACTAGCGCCCCAAGAGACCCAGTACTTC. This translates into CASTGGLAPQETQYF. J is TRBJ2-5 and V is TRBV6-1; 10 bases are a match to TRBD2. V shed 7 bases and J 1 base; nucleotides not matched to a gene: 6. This CDR3 is 15 amino acids long. Germline loops: CDR1 MNHNS, CDR2 SASEGT.

This clone occurred once. V gene TRBV2 combines with J gene TRBJ1-2; 8 positions match TRBD1. The CDR3 totals 18 residues. The V gene end was trimmed by 5 bases and the J gene end by 7 bases; junction bases not matched to a gene: 21. Germline V CDR1 and CDR2: SNHLY, FYNNEI. CDR3 amino acids: CASSKAGTGDVLKRGYTF. The CDR3 nucleotides are TGTGCCAGCAGTAAGGCCGGGACAGGAGACGTCTTAAAGCGTGGCTACACCTTC.

This chain joins TRBV11-3 and TRBJ2-7; D perhaps matches TRBD1 (6 bases). CDR1 is SGHNT, CDR2 YENEEA, per germline. Between the trimmed V and J ends, which lost 5 bases and 2 bases, there was a span of 10 bases. The length of the CDR3 is 13 residues. The CDR3 DNA sequence: TGTGCCAGCAGCGGGGACACCACCTACGAGCAGTACTTC. Translated: CASSGDTTYEQYF.

This sequence joins TRBV27 and TRBJ2-7; 9 bases match TRBD1. The CDR3 loop spans 14 amino acids. The V segment lost 9 bases and the J segment 4 bases; nucleotides outside the gene matches: 10. Germline values: CDR1 MNHEY, CDR2 SMNVEV (reference sequence). CDR3 nucleotides: TGTGCCAGTTCAGTCGGGACAGGGAGATACGAGCAGTACTTC. The encoded protein is CASSVGTGRYEQYF.

CDR3 sequence (DNA): TGTGCCAGCAGCTTAGTCCCTACGGCGGACTCCTACGAGCAGTACTTC. Its protein is CASSLVPTADSYEQYF. V usage is TRBV7-3 and J usage is TRBJ2-7, with no clear D. Germline loops: CDR1 SGHTA, CDR2 FQGTGA. The germline V and J ends were trimmed by 2 bases and 0 bases, with 14 bases remaining between them. This CDR3 is built from 16 residues.

This clone was detected once. The rearrangement joins TRBV30 to TRBJ1-3; TRBD1 might be the D (6 bases). Trimming cost V 4 bases and J 0 bases, with 16 bases left between them. In germline, CDR1 is GTSNPN, CDR2 SVGIG (reference sequence). This CDR3 has 16 amino acids. CDR3 DNA: TGTGCCTGGAACCTTCCGGGACATAACTCTGGAAACACCATATATTTT. It codes for CAWNLPGHNSGNTIYF.

In DNA form, the CDR3 reads TGTGCCAGCAGCTTGACGGGGGGGAGGGAGCAGTACTTC. This codes for CASSLTGGREQYF. V gene TRBV5-4 combines with J gene TRBJ2-7; 8 bases align to TRBD2. Unmatched junction bases numbered 4, after V lost 1 base and J lost 7 bases. The germline gives CDR1 SGHNT, CDR2 YYREEE (reference sequence). The CDR3 totals 13 residues.

The rearrangement links TRBV7-2 to TRBJ2-1; tentative D call: TRBD2 (6 bases). Looked up from germline, CDR1 is SGHTA and CDR2 is FQGNSA. Deletions cut 1 base from V and 4 bases from J, with 14 bases between. The length of the CDR3 is 16 residues. CDR3: CASSLGAGMGYNEQFF. The DNA of the CDR3 is TGTGCCAGCAGCTTAGGGGCGGGAATGGGTTACAATGAGCAGTTCTTC. Full variable domain (missing parts from reference TRBV7-2 and TRBJ2-1): GAGVSQSPSNKVTEKGKDVELRCDPISGHTALYWYRQSLGQGLEFLIYFQGNSAPDKSGLPSDRFSAERTGGSVSTLTIQRTQQEDSAVYLCASSLGAGMGYNEQFFGPGTRLTVL.

The gene calls are TRBV5-5 and TRBJ1-1, with 10 bases that match TRBD1. Germline V lookup: CDR1 SGHKS, CDR2 YYEKEE (reference sequence). This CDR3 spans 18 amino acids. Unmatched junction bases numbered 12, after V lost 4 bases and J lost 0 bases. The CDR3 loop is CASSNRPGQGMVNTEAFF. DNA of the CDR3: TGTGCCAGCAGCAATCGCCCGGGACAGGGGATGGTGAACACTGAAGCTTTCTTT.

The chain carries TRBV27 and TRBJ2-7; unclear D gene. Germline V lookup: CDR1 MNHEY, CDR2 SMNVEV (reference sequence). CDR3 length equals 15 residues. V dropped 3 bases and J dropped 0 bases, with 12 bases sitting between them. The CDR3 here is CASSLRVFGSYEQYF. CDR3 nucleotide sequence: TGTGCCAGCAGTTTGCGTGTTTTTGGCTCCTACGAGCAGTACTTC.

DNA for the CDR3: TGTGCCAGCAGCCCGGACTATAGCGGGAGGCTGCAGTCCTACGAGCAGTACTTC. It codes for CASSPDYSGRLQSYEQYF. This sequence joins TRBV9 and TRBJ2-7, with 10 bases lining up with TRBD2. J was trimmed by 1 base and V by 4 bases; bases with no gene match: 14. This CDR3 contains 18 residues. Germline loops: CDR1 SGDLS, CDR2 YYNGEE. Complete variable domain (other parts from reference TRBV9 and TRBJ2-7): DSGVTQTPKHLITATGQRVTLRCSPRSGDLSVYWYQQSLDQGLQFLIQYYNGEERAKGNILERFSAQQFPDLHSELNLSSLELGDSALYFCASSPDYSGRLQSYEQYFGPGTRLTVT.

The chain carries TRBV29-1 and TRBJ1-2; 7 nucleotides line up with TRBD1. Per the germline V gene, CDR1 is SQVTM and CDR2 is ANQGSEA. Trimming removed 7 bases from V and 7 bases from J; junction bases left unmatched: 18. CDR3 size: 15 residues. In DNA, the CDR3 is TGCAGCGGGGAGAAGACAGGGAGTGGTTCTTCTGGCTACACCTTC. Amino acids: CSGEKTGSGSSGYTF.

The rearrangement uses TRBV29-1 and TRBJ2-5; D uncertain. The ends were cut back, 3 bases at V and 5 bases at J, with 4 bases in the middle. The CDR3 contains 10 residues. Germline V gene lookup returns CDR1 SQVTM and CDR2 ANQGSEA. CDR3 sequence: CSVDRETQYF. The CDR3 DNA follows: TGCAGCGTTGATCGGGAGACCCAGTACTTC.

The J gene is TRBJ2-7, the V gene TRBV28; 10 bases match TRBD2. V shed 7 bases, J shed 3 bases, and the junction held 9 bases outside the gene matches. The V gene's germline CDR1 is MDHEN and CDR2 SYDVKM. The CDR3 has 15 amino acids. The chain's CDR3 is CASTRRTSGGYEQYF. The CDR3 bases are TGTGCCAGCACCCGTAGGACTAGCGGAGGCTACGAGCAGTACTTC.